What follows are 3 T cell receptor beta chains derived from one specimen sequenced in a study of neurological immune-mediated disorders. In TCRdb, the 5' RACE reads were re-called with MiXCR into one record per CDR3 protein. Here the sample spans under 90,000 distinct CDR3 sequences, around a tenth being singletons. Material: PBMCs. The receptors stem from a man aged 50-59 years in good health.

Ten or more counts support this clonotype. The chain uses TRBV29-1 and TRBJ1-1, with D uncertain. This CDR3 spans 13 amino acids. CDR1 is SQVTM, CDR2 ANQGSEA, per germline. The V end was cut by 3 bases, the J end by 0 bases, with 8 bases between. For the CDR3, the DNA is TGCAGCGTTGAGGGTAGCTTGAACACTGAAGCTTTCTTT. Protein product: CSVEGSLNTEAFF.

Many counts were recorded for this clonotype. The chain recombines TRBV7-3 with TRBJ1-2, with D possibly being TRBD1 (5 bases). From germline, CDR1 is SGHTA and CDR2 FQGTGA. The CDR3 runs 15 residues. Trimming removed 2 bases at V and 7 bases at J, with 17 bases between. CDR3 DNA sequence: TGTGCCAGCAGCTTAGGGGCGGGGCAGGGTAGTGGCTACACCTTC. This codes for CASSLGAGQGSGYTF.

A remark on this clonotype: This may stem from a read error, because a much larger clone lies one nucleotide away. The chain recombines TRBV15 with TRBJ2-7, with TRBD2 matching over 10 bases. Germline-derived CDR1 and CDR2 are LNHNV and YYDKDF (reference sequence). The length of the CDR3 is 13 residues. J was trimmed by 7 bases and V by 7 bases; bases with no gene match: 7. CDR3 nucleotides: TGTGCCACCATCCCAAGCGGGGGGGATGAGCAGTACTTC. It yields the protein CATIPSGGDEQYF.